One and the same sample provided the 16 T cell receptor beta chains below, sequenced in a study of blood T cell repertoires in COVID-19 (dated by TCRdb to the early 2020s). The protocol used for the library was the immunoSEQ multiplex PCR assay. Imported from immuneACCESS, the table was reduced by TCRdb to in-frame sequences with V and J called. These copies leave out some clones; in studies compared against another copy, an unresolved V gene accounts for under half, and the cause of the remainder is not known. A total of a few hundred thousand clones appear in this sample, more than 75% of them only once. The ten largest clones represent about 7.6% of the sample. Sequenced sample: peripheral blood. The receptors originated from a woman in her seventies with active or convalescent COVID-19.

The J gene is TRBJ2-1, the V gene TRBV10-1; D remains ambiguous. Trimming stripped 3 bases from V and 15 bases from J, with 15 bases between. The CDR3 covers 12 residues. The V gene's germline CDR1 is WNHNN and CDR2 SYGVQD (reference sequence). In nucleotides, the CDR3 is TGCGCCAGCAGTGAAACGAGGTTTCCGAGGTTCTTC. Translation gives CASSETRFPRFF.

This chain uses TRBV18 with TRBJ1-4; D remains unclear. V was trimmed by 2 bases and J by 8 bases, leaving 18 bases between them. This CDR3 region has 16 residues. Germline CDR1 and CDR2: KGHSH and LQKENI. CDR3 region: CASSPSSQLLGEKLFF. CDR3 sequence (DNA): TGTGCCAGCTCACCAAGCTCACAGCTTTTGGGCGAAAAACTGTTTTTT.

J is TRBJ1-2 and V is TRBV5-5; D call uncertain. Looked up from germline, CDR1 is SGHKS and CDR2 is YYEKEE (reference sequence). The CDR3 spans 15 residues. V lost 1 base to trimming and J lost 8 bases, with 18 bases between them. The chain's CDR3 is CASSLKVTSLVGYTF. The DNA of the CDR3 is TGTGCCAGCAGCTTGAAAGTTACGTCGTTAGTAGGCTACACCTTC.

This chain links TRBV18 with TRBJ1-5, with TRBD1 matching over 11 bases. Looked up from germline, CDR1 is KGHSH and CDR2 is LQKENI. This CDR3 comprises 13 residues. V was clipped by 10 bases and J by 5 bases; unmatched bases: 4. The CDR3 spells CATRGQGDQPQHF. In DNA form, the CDR3 reads TGTGCCACCCGGGGACAGGGGGATCAGCCCCAGCATTTT.

J is TRBJ1-1 and V is TRBV11-2, with 10 bases that match TRBD1. V lost 5 bases and J lost 11; bases outside the gene matches: 14. The CDR3 has 15 residues. CDR1 is SGHAT and CDR2 is FQNNGV in the germline V gene. The CDR3 spells CASSPGDRGPMVAFF. CDR3 bases: TGTGCCAGCAGCCCCGGGGACAGGGGACCCATGGTGGCTTTCTTT.

In regard to this clone: At the DNA level, this CDR3 is encoded by other sequences in the same sample as well. The rearrangement links TRBV12-3 or TRBV12-4 to TRBJ1-2; the match to TRBD1 covers 9 bases. CDR3 size: 13 residues. J lost 8 bases, V lost 6 bases, and 7 bases had no gene match. CDR3 amino acids: CASSPGQGRGYTF. The CDR3, as DNA: TGTGCCAGCAGCCCGGGACAGGGAAGGGGCTACACCTTC.

The chain is built from TRBV29-1 and TRBJ1-1, with no clear D. The V gene lost 7 bases and the J gene lost 1 base, with 7 bases spanning the gap. Germline V gives CDR1 SQVTM, CDR2 ANQGSEA. The CDR3 loop spans 11 amino acids. The CDR3 sequence: CSATENTEAFF. The CDR3, as DNA: TGCAGCGCTACAGAGAACACTGAAGCTTTCTTT.

V usage is TRBV6-5 and J usage is TRBJ2-2; 7 bases are a match to TRBD1. The germline CDR1 and CDR2 sequences are MNHEY and SVGAGI. With 10 bases clipped from V and 2 bases from J, the junction kept 7 bases outside the gene matches. This CDR3 region has 14 residues. Written as DNA, the CDR3 is TGTGCCACGGTTCGACAGGGAAACACCGGGGAGCTGTTTTTT. It codes for CATVRQGNTGELFF.

The rearrangement links TRBV5-1 to TRBJ1-1, with a weak D call TRBD1 (5 bases). The V gene lost 3 bases and the J gene lost 5 bases, with 8 bases spanning the gap. The CDR3 contains 12 residues. Germline V gene data show CDR1 as SGHRS and CDR2 as YFSETQ. This CDR3 is CASSSQGTEAFF. In DNA form, the CDR3 reads TGCGCCAGCAGCTCCCAGGGAACTGAAGCTTTCTTT.

The CDR3 spells CASTRDRGNYGYTF. The CDR3 DNA follows: TGTGCCAGCACCCGGGACAGGGGCAACTATGGCTACACCTTC. V gene TRBV11-1 combines with J gene TRBJ1-2; 10 nucleotides align to TRBD1. J was trimmed by 2 bases and V by 7 bases; bases with no gene match: 4. The CDR3 has 14 amino acids. Germline values: CDR1 SGHAT, CDR2 FQDESV (reference sequence).

The V call is TRBV10-3, the J call TRBJ2-7, with D possibly TRBD1 on 6 matching bases. The CDR3 is 13 amino acids. The V end was cut by 10 bases, the J end by 6 bases, with 19 bases between. Germline CDR1 is ENHRY and CDR2 is SYGVKD. CDR3 protein: CANSGRQDAEQYF. The CDR3 bases are TGTGCCAATTCGGGCAGACAGGACGCCGAGCAGTACTTC.

This chain joins TRBV4-3 and TRBJ1-2, with 11 bases lining up with TRBD1. V lost 1 base and J lost 3; bases outside the gene matches: 4. The CDR3 is 16 amino acids. CDR1 is LGHNA and CDR2 is YSLEER in the germline V gene. CDR3 protein: CASSQVKGQGDYGYTF. For the CDR3, the DNA is TGCGCCAGCAGCCAAGTTAAGGGACAGGGGGACTATGGCTACACCTTC.

V and J are TRBV27 and TRBJ2-2, with a tentative D call TRBD1 (5 bases). This CDR3 contains 16 residues. Trimming removed 5 bases at V and 2 bases at J, with 15 bases between. Germline V lookup: CDR1 MNHEY, CDR2 SMNVEV (reference sequence). Written as DNA, the CDR3 is TGTGCCAGCAGTCGAGACGGACAAACTAACACCGGGGAGCTGTTTTTT. Translation: CASSRDGQTNTGELFF.

The V gene is TRBV7-8, the J gene TRBJ2-7; 9 bases are a match to TRBD1. This CDR3 is 15 amino acids long. The trim removed 3 bases at V and 3 bases at J, leaving 6 bases unmatched. In germline, CDR1 is SGHVS, CDR2 FQNEAQ. This CDR3 is CASSLGQGQVYEQYF. In DNA, the CDR3 is TGTGCCAGCAGCTTGGGACAGGGACAAGTCTACGAGCAGTACTTC.

J is TRBJ1-1 and V is TRBV18; D may be TRBD1 (5 bases). The germline CDR1 and CDR2 sequences are KGHSH and LQKENI. The CDR3 spans 15 residues. V dropped 5 bases and J dropped 0 bases, with 13 bases sitting between them. CDR3 in DNA: TGTGCCAGCTCAAGTTTAGCAGGGATGAACACTGAAGCTTTCTTT. Amino acids: CASSSLAGMNTEAFF.

This chain uses TRBV12-3 or TRBV12-4 with TRBJ1-5; perhaps TRBD1 as D (6 bases). This CDR3 region has 13 residues. The ends were cut back, 7 bases at V and 1 base at J, with 8 bases in the middle. CDR3 protein: CASTDRSNQPQHF. For the CDR3, the DNA is TGTGCCAGCACCGACAGGAGCAATCAGCCCCAGCATTTT.